Included here is one T cell receptor beta chain sequence, with context. This table comes from immunoSEQ multiplex PCR, and its TCRdb copy is limited to in-frame clones, with some not included. The sample contains over 200,000 clones, approximately 82% of which appear only once. This record comes from a study of blood T cell repertoires in COVID-19. Trimming removed 10 bases from V and 0 bases from J, with 13 bases in between. Looked up from germline, CDR1 is MNHEY and CDR2 is SVGAGI. CDR3 length: 13 amino acids. V gene TRBV6-5 combines with J gene TRBJ2-7, with D possibly being TRBD2 (6 bases). The specimen sequenced was peripheral blood. This TCR was sampled from a man between 35 and 55 years old with active or convalescent COVID-19. In DNA form, the CDR3 reads TGTGCCACCGAAGGGGACTCCTCCTACGAGCAGTACTTC. This gives the protein CATEGDSSYEQYF.